This T cell receptor (beta chain) was sequenced during a study of cytomegalovirus exposure and HLA in healthy donors. As concerns this clone: The antigen is not known.

Overall study results and limits: In most subjects, TCR beta sequences reportedly gave accurate predictions of HLA-A and HLA-B alleles. The only immune exposure information that was available was CMV serostatus. Another analysis was done later, and it associated around 16,000 TCR beta sequences with HLA alleles at 0.05 false discovery rate.

PCR was performed using 60 Vbeta and 13 Jbeta primers. Produced via immunoSEQ multiplex PCR; TCRdb's table is partial and in-frame only. The sample includes over 80,000 clones, under 90% of them seen just once. This CDR3 contains 15 residues. The source is a man aged 45 to 65 in good health and CMV-seronegative. The chain couples TRBV12-2 to TRBJ2-7; TRBD2 reflects the table's D call only, with no check against the DNA. TRBV12-2 is a recognized pseudogene. The sequenced sample was PBMCs. The CDR3 loop is CASRLAVAGTYEQYF. CDR3 nucleotides: TGTGCAAGTCGCTTAGCGGTAGCGGGAACCTACGAGCAGTACTTC.